The next 26 T cell receptor beta chains were all read from a single sample in a study of T cell clonotyping in hematopoietic cell transplantation. Specified time point: recipient sample about 28 days before transplant, after cytoreduction. Sequenced by immunoSEQ multiplex PCR; TCRdb stores in-frame clones only, minus some. The table lists 46,000 or so clones, 70% to 90% of them singletons. The sequenced sample was peripheral blood mononuclear cells, obtained before stem cell transplant. The origin of the receptors is a man aged 55 to 70 with biphenotypic leukemia. Some clones in this sample may be carry-over from other donors' samples.

The genes are TRBV9 and TRBJ2-1; 13 nucleotides line up with TRBD2. Losses at the gene ends were 2 bases for V and 7 bases for J; bases not matched to a gene: 9. Germline CDR1 SGDLS, CDR2 YYNGEE. This CDR3 has 17 amino acids. The DNA for the CDR3 is TGTGCCAGCAGCGTGGGAACACTAGCGGGAGGGCCGAATGAGCAGTTCTTC. The encoded protein is CASSVGTLAGGPNEQFF.

This clone turned up a few times. The chain uses TRBV5-1 and TRBJ2-7; 9 nucleotides line up with TRBD2. There are 15 residues in the CDR3. CDR1 and CDR2 (germline): SGHRS, YFSETQ. V lost 0 bases and J lost 4; bases outside the gene matches: 5. The CDR3 DNA reads TGCGCCAGCAGCTTGGCTTCTAGCGGGATTTACGAGCAGTACTTC. Translation: CASSLASSGIYEQYF.

This clone was seen a single time. The CDR3 DNA is TGCAGTGCTTCCGGCGCCTACGAGCAGTACTTC. It specifies CSASGAYEQYF. The chain recombines TRBV20-1 with TRBJ2-7; D call uncertain. V lost 5 bases and J lost 2, with 7 bases in between. CDR1 DFQATT and CDR2 SNEGSKA come from the germline V gene (reference sequence). This CDR3 region has 11 residues.

V gene TRBV4-2 combines with J gene TRBJ1-1, with D possibly matching TRBD1 (6 bases). The CDR3 extends over 15 amino acids. V was cut by 0 bases and J by 4 bases, with 12 bases left in between. The germline gives CDR1 LGHNA, CDR2 YNFKEQ. The CDR3, as DNA: TGTGCCAGCAGCCAAGATCCCAGGGGAAGCACTGAAGCTTTCTTT. Protein: CASSQDPRGSTEAFF.

The V gene is TRBV2, the J gene TRBJ1-4; D not resolved. Trimming cost V 8 bases and J 10 bases, with 17 bases left between them. Germline V gene data show CDR1 as SNHLY and CDR2 as FYNNEI. There are 13 residues in the CDR3. CDR3 nucleotides: TGTGCCAGCGCTGAGAACTTACGGGGAAAACTGTTTTTT. Protein sequence: CASAENLRGKLFF.

V usage is TRBV25-1 and J usage is TRBJ2-7; TRBD1 is a possible D gene (9 bases). Germline V gene lookup returns CDR1 MGHDK and CDR2 SYGVNS. The CDR3 is 18 amino acids. V gave up 2 bases and J gave up 5 bases, with 25 bases separating them. This chain's CDR3 is CASSEREGTGRRTHEQYF. The DNA for the CDR3 is TGTGCCAGCAGTGAACGGGAGGGGACAGGGAGAAGAACTCACGAGCAGTACTTC.

This chain links TRBV5-1 with TRBJ2-2, with 7 positions matching TRBD1. Germline CDR1 is SGHRS and CDR2 is YFSETQ. CDR3 length equals 16 residues. Trimming at V came to 0 bases and at J to 5 bases, leaving 7 bases not matched to a gene. The CDR3 DNA is TGCGCCAGCAGCTTGGCGAGGGGGCGTGGGACCGGGGAGCTGTTTTTT. It specifies CASSLARGRGTGELFF. The full variable domain, rest sourced from reference TRBV5-1 and TRBJ2-2, is KAGVTQTPRYLIKTRGQQVTLSCSPISGHRSVSWYQQTPGQGLQFLFEYFSETQRNKGNFPGRFSGRQFSNSRSEMNVSTLELGDSALYLCASSLARGRGTGELFFGEGSRLTVL.

This rearrangement joins TRBV7-8 to TRBJ2-1; a weak D match, TRBD2 (5 bases). Germline-derived CDR1 and CDR2 are SGHVS and FQNEAQ. This CDR3 contains 14 residues. The V gene lost 7 bases and the J gene lost 1 base, with 11 bases spanning the gap. The CDR3 DNA follows: TGTGCCAGCACAGATGAGGGTTCCTACAATGAGCAGTTCTTC. Encoded protein: CASTDEGSYNEQFF.

The rearrangement joins TRBV2 to TRBJ2-7; TRBD1 aligns across 8 bases. CDR1 and CDR2 from the germline V gene are SNHLY and FYNNEI. CDR3 size: 15 residues. J lost 3 bases, V lost 2 bases, and 6 bases had no gene match. The DNA of the CDR3 is TGTGCCAGCAGTGAACAGGGGGCCCGTCTCTACGAGCAGTACTTC. This codes for CASSEQGARLYEQYF.

The chain joins TRBV4-3 to TRBJ2-7; D is possibly TRBD1 or TRBD2 (5 bases each). The V gene lost 0 bases and the J gene lost 3 bases, with 12 bases spanning the gap. The CDR3 has 15 amino acids. The germline CDR1 and CDR2 sequences are LGHNA and YSLEER. CDR3 DNA sequence: TGCGCCAGCAGCCAAGATCTGGGGGACCTCTACGAGCAGTACTTC. This gives the protein CASSQDLGDLYEQYF.

The chain links TRBV5-4 to TRBJ1-1; 7 bases are shared with TRBD1. From germline, CDR1 is SGHNT and CDR2 YYREEE (reference sequence). This CDR3 has 17 amino acids. With 0 bases clipped from V and 11 bases from J, the junction kept 19 bases outside the gene matches. CDR3 DNA sequence: TGTGCCAGCAGCTTGGGTGGGGAGACAGGGAGGTCCCGAATGGCTTTCTTT. It encodes CASSLGGETGRSRMAFF.

V is TRBV11-2 and J is TRBJ2-3; D is unresolved. Trimming removed 5 bases at V and 3 bases at J, with 6 bases between. CDR1 is SGHAT and CDR2 is FQNNGV in the germline V gene. The CDR3 is 12 amino acids. In DNA, the CDR3 is TGTGCCAGCAGCCCGTTTACAGATACGCAGTATTTT. This sequence encodes CASSPFTDTQYF. Looking up the rest from reference TRBV11-2 and TRBJ2-3 gives the full variable domain: EAGVAQSPRYKIIEKRQSVAFWCNPISGHATLYWYQQILGQGPKLLIQFQNNGVVDDSQLPKDRFSAERLKGVDSTLKIQPAKLEDSAVYLCASSPFTDTQYFGPGTRLTVL.

The chain recombines TRBV7-8 with TRBJ1-1, with no clear D. Germline V gene lookup returns CDR1 SGHVS and CDR2 FQNEAQ. CDR3 size: 11 residues. Between the trimmed V and J ends, which lost 4 bases and 9 bases, there was a span of 9 bases. The CDR3 nucleotides read TGTGCCAGCAGCTCCTATTCTAAAGCTTTCTTT. The encoded protein is CASSSYSKAFF.

The chain carries TRBV5-1 and TRBJ1-2; unclear D gene. The CDR3 consists of 15 residues. Trimming left V 1 base short and J 4 bases short, with 14 bases between. Germline CDR1 reads SGHRS; CDR2 reads YFSETQ. The CDR3: CASSLRTKKGYGYTF. DNA of the CDR3: TGCGCCAGCAGCTTGAGGACCAAGAAAGGCTATGGCTACACCTTC. Filled out from reference TRBV5-1 and TRBJ1-2, the complete variable domain reads KAGVTQTPRYLIKTRGQQVTLSCSPISGHRSVSWYQQTPGQGLQFLFEYFSETQRNKGNFPGRFSGRQFSNSRSEMNVSTLELGDSALYLCASSLRTKKGYGYTFGSGTRLTVV.

This clone was detected only once. The chain uses TRBV28 and TRBJ1-5, with TRBD1 identical over 10 bases. Germline V lookup: CDR1 MDHEN, CDR2 SYDVKM. V was pared by 4 bases and J by 7 bases, with 7 bases of the junction left unmatched. This CDR3 region has 15 residues. CDR3 coding DNA: TGTGCCAGCAGTTGGACAGGGGGACGCTTACAGCCCCAGCATTTT. It is translated as CASSWTGGRLQPQHF.

The rearrangement links TRBV7-9 to TRBJ2-5; D perhaps matches TRBD2 (5 bases). The CDR3 runs to 17 residues. Trimming removed 2 bases at V and 2 bases at J, with 18 bases between. In germline, CDR1 is SEHNR, CDR2 FQNEAQ (reference sequence). The CDR3 region has the DNA TGTGCCAGCAGCTTAACCTTGGACTTAAACAAACAAGAGACCCAGTACTTC. Amino acid sequence: CASSLTLDLNKQETQYF.

The chain recombines TRBV30 with TRBJ2-7; TRBD1 matches 9 bases. The V gene's germline CDR1 is GTSNPN and CDR2 SVGIG (reference sequence). The CDR3 sequence is 15 residues long. V shed 5 bases and J 7 bases; nucleotides not matched to a gene: 15. The DNA for the CDR3 is TGTGCCTGGGTAGGGGACAGGGAGCCTCCGAGGGAGCAGTACTTC. Its translation is CAWVGDREPPREQYF.

This clone was detected a few times. This chain uses TRBV9 with TRBJ1-2; weak D call: TRBD1 (5 bases). V dropped 7 bases and J dropped 2 bases, with 12 bases sitting between them. CDR3 length equals 13 residues. Germline CDR1 is SGDLS and CDR2 is YYNGEE. This CDR3 reads CASGWDANYGYTF. The CDR3 coding sequence is TGTGCCAGCGGGTGGGACGCCAACTATGGCTACACCTTC.

The CDR3 protein is CASSLLATGNTEAFF. The CDR3 DNA reads as TGCGCCAGCAGCTTGTTGGCGACAGGGAACACTGAAGCTTTCTTT. V and J are TRBV5-1 and TRBJ1-1; D might be TRBD1 (6 bases). This CDR3 has 15 residues. Germline-derived CDR1 and CDR2 are SGHRS and YFSETQ. With 1 base removed from V and 1 base from J, the gap between germline ends came to 11 bases.

This clone was recorded only once. This chain connects TRBV10-3 to TRBJ2-3; no definite D call. Germline assignment: CDR1 ENHRY and CDR2 SYGVKD. The CDR3 consists of 12 residues. V was clipped by 3 bases and J by 2 bases, with 3 bases between them. The CDR3 nucleotides read TGTGCCATCAGTGACTTCACAGATACGCAGTATTTT. It specifies CAISDFTDTQYF.

CDR3 coding DNA: TGTGCCAGCAGCCAAGAATGGGGTCCGGGTGAGACCCAGTACTTC. It yields the protein CASSQEWGPGETQYF. J is TRBJ2-5 and V is TRBV4-2; D is uncertain. The CDR3 spans 15 residues. V was shortened by 0 bases and J by 5 bases, with 13 bases between the two germline ends. The germline gives CDR1 LGHNA, CDR2 YNFKEQ.

This clone was seen only once. This chain joins TRBV28 and TRBJ2-7; D perhaps matches TRBD1 (6 bases). V was clipped by 6 bases and J by 5 bases, with 11 bases between them. The CDR3 loop spans 12 amino acids. Germline CDR1 is MDHEN and CDR2 is SYDVKM. In DNA, the CDR3 is TGTGCCAGCAGCCTTTACAGGGACGAGCAGTACTTC. Translating it yields CASSLYRDEQYF.

This chain connects TRBV5-6 to TRBJ1-2; 9 bases are shared with TRBD1. Trimming took 4 bases from V and 3 from J; bases not matched to a gene: 4. Germline V gives CDR1 SGHDT, CDR2 YYEEEE. The CDR3 is 14 residues long. The CDR3 is CASSARDRDYGYTF. The CDR3 bases are TGTGCCAGCAGCGCCCGGGACAGGGACTATGGCTACACCTTC.

This clone has just a few counts. The chain carries TRBV19 and TRBJ1-2, with unresolved D. Germline assignment: CDR1 LNHDA and CDR2 SQIVND (reference sequence). The CDR3 loop spans 14 amino acids. V was cut by 7 bases and J by 4 bases, with 16 bases left in between. The CDR3 here is CASTHSEGSYGYTF. CDR3 bases: TGTGCCAGTACGCACAGCGAGGGTAGCTATGGCTACACCTTC.

This clone appeared once. The CDR3 coding sequence is TGCAGTGCTAGTACTGCCGAGCAGTACTTC. Translation gives CSASTAEQYF. The chain has TRBV20-1 and TRBJ2-7; no clear D gene. Trimming pared 3 bases from V and 6 bases from J, leaving 6 bases between. The CDR3 has 10 residues. Germline values: CDR1 DFQATT, CDR2 SNEGSKA (reference sequence).

The chain combines TRBV6-5 with TRBJ2-7, with D unclear. V was clipped by 4 bases and J by 4 bases, with 5 bases between them. This CDR3 is 11 amino acids long. The germline V gene encodes CDR1 MNHEY and CDR2 SVGAGI. The CDR3 coding sequence is TGTGCCAGCAGTTCCCGATACGAGCAGTACTTC. Its translation: CASSSRYEQYF.